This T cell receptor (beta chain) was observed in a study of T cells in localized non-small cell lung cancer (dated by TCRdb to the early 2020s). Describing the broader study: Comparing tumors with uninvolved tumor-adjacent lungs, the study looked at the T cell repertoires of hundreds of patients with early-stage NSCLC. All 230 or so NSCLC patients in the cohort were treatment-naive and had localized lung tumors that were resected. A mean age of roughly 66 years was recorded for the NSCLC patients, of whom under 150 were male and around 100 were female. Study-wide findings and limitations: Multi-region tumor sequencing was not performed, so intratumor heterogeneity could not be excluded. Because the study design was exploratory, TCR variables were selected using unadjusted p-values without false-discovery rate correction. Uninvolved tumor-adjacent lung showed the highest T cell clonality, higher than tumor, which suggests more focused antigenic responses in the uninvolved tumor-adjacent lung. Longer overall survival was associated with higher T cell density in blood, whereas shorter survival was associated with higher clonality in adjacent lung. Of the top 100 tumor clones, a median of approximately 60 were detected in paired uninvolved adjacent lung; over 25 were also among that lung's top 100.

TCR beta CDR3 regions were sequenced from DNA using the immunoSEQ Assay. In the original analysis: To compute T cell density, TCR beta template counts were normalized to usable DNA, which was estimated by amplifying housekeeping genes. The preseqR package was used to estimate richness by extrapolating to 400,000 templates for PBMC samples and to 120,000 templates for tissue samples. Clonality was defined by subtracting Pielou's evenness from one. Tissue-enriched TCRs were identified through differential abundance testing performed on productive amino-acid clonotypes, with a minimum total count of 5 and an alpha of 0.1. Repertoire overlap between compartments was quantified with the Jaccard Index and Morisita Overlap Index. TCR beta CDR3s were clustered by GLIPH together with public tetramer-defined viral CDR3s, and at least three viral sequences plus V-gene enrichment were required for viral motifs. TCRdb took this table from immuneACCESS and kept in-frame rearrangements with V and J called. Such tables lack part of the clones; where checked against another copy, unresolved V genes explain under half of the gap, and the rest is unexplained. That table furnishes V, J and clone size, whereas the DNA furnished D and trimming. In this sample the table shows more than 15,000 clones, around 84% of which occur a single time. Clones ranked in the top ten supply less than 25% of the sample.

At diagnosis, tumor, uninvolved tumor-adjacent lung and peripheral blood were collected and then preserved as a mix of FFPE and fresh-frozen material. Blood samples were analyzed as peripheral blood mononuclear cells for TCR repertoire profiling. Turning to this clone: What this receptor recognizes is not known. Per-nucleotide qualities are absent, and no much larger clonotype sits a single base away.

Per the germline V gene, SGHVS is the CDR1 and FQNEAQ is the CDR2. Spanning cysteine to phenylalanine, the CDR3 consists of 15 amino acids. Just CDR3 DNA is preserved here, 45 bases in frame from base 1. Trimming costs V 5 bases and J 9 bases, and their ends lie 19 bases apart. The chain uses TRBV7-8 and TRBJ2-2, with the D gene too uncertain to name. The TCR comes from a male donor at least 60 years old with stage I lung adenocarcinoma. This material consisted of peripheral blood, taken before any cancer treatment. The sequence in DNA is TGTGCCAGCAGCCTCGGAAGGATGGGCGACCGGGAGCTGTTTTTT. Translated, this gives CASSLGRMGDRELFF. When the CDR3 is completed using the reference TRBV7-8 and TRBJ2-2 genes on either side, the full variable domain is GAGVSQSPRYKVAKRGQDVALRCDPISGHVSLFWYQQALGQGPEFLTYFQNEAQLDKSGLPSDRFFAERPEGSVSTLKIQRTQQEDSAVYLCASSLGRMGDRELFFGEGSRLTVL.